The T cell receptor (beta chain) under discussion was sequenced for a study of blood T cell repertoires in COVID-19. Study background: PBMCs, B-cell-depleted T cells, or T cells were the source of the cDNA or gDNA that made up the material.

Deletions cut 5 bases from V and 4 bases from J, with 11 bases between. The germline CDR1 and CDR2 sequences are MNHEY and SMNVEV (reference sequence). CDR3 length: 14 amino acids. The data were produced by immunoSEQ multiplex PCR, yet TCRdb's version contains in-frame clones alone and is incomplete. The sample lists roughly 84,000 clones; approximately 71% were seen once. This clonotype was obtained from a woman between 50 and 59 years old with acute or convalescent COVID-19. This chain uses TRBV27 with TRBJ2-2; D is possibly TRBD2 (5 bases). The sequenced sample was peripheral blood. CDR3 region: CASSAGLFTGELFF. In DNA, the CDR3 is TGTGCCAGCAGTGCCGGACTGTTCACCGGGGAGCTGTTTTTT.